This TCR beta chain was obtained from a study of technical replicates of blood from a handful of donors. Germline-derived CDR1 and CDR2 are MNHNY and SVGAGI (reference sequence). CDR3 length equals 12 residues. Trimming removed 2 bases from V and 5 bases from J, with 7 bases in between. Sequenced by immunoSEQ multiplex PCR; TCRdb stores in-frame clones only, minus some. The table has some 83,000 clones, more than 80% seen once. This TCR was recovered from a human donor in good health. The source material was T cells isolated from PBMCs. The V and J genes are TRBV6-6 and TRBJ2-7, with D uncertain. CDR3 in amino acids: CASSYRVNEQYF. CDR3 nucleotide sequence: TGTGCCAGCAGTTACCGGGTCAACGAGCAGTACTTC.